This T cell receptor (beta chain) was sequenced in a study of T cells in Graves' hyperthyroidism and ophthalmopathy. Study-wide findings and caveats: The authors' 13 V-J model separated ophthalmopathy from stable hyperthyroidism. Blood samples included most of the expanded thyroid clonotypes exceeding 0.001.

Germline-derived CDR1 and CDR2 are MDHEN and SYDVKM. The CDR3 loop spans 15 amino acids. The V and J ends lost 4 bases and 0 bases, in that order; junction bases with no gene match: 5. The investigators amplified TCR beta CDR3 regions from RNA transcripts. The HTBI primer set was used in a first-round RT-PCR of the TCR CDR3. TCRdb recomputed calls from the multiplex PCR reads with MiXCR, one row per CDR3 protein. Altogether approximately 610,000 distinct CDR3 sequences are present, approximately 14% being singletons, with the ten largest covering around 4.5%. About this clonotype: Antigen unknown.

The receptor was derived from a woman aged 35 to 49 with Graves' ophthalmopathy. The chain has TRBV28 and TRBJ1-2, with TRBD1 matching over 7 bases. Specimen: blood. The CDR3 protein is CASSSRDSPNYGYTF. The DNA of the CDR3 is TGTGCCAGCAGTTCGCGGGACAGTCCTAACTATGGCTACACCTTC.